This T cell receptor (beta chain) is drawn from a study of response to subunit inactivated influenza vaccine. Study-level findings and limits: Authors suggested each seasonal influenza vaccination recruits few new T cells.

TCRdb processed the RT-PCR reads anew with MiXCR; each CDR3 protein has one entry. Among about 500,000 distinct CDR3 sequences listed, roughly 13% were seen once. The CDR3 contains 15 residues. Trimming removed 2 bases from V and 9 bases from J, with 17 bases in between. This clonotype came up a few times. Antigen specificity is unknown. The chain carries TRBV12-3 or TRBV12-4 and TRBJ2-1; D gene unclear. This receptor was obtained from a man aged 45-65 years who received an inactivated influenza vaccine. This material consisted of PBMCs from blood, taken more than 35 days after vaccination. CDR3 nucleotides: TGTGCCAGCAGTTTAAAAAGTTGGGTCGTGCTTGAGCAGTTCTTC. It is translated as CASSLKSWVVLEQFF.